This T cell receptor (beta chain) was found in a study of shared clonotypes between healthy human individuals. On the study more broadly: For every donor, three CD4 naive, three CD4 memory, two CD8 naive and one CD8 memory plates were used. Study findings and constraints: Researchers sampled only blood; tissue repertoires likely differ. The study's rarefaction showed incomplete sorted-subset sequencing despite large depth. Clonotypes which were not shared had lower generation probabilities than clonotypes that all four donors shared.

Naive CD8 cells lacked CD45RO and underwent positive selection for CCR7, leaving out terminally differentiated effector memory CD45RA+ cells. The repertoire was sequenced with immunoSEQ multiplex PCR; TCRdb's copy has only in-frame clones and lacks some. The sample holds about 700,000 clones, about 90% seen once. Notes on this clone: What it binds is not known.

This CDR3 is built from 15 residues. V and J are TRBV21-1 and TRBJ1-5; TRBD1 is taken as the D call from the table, unchecked against the DNA. TRBV21-1 is assigned pseudogene status. This TCR was recovered from a young man in good health. Sequencing was carried out using naive CD8+ T cells sorted from blood. The CDR3 region has the DNA TGTGCCAGCAGCTTAAAGGTCAGGTCCAATCAGCCCCAGCATTTT. Encoded protein: CASSLKVRSNQPQHF.